Sequencing of this TCR beta chain was carried out in a study of cytomegalovirus exposure and HLA in healthy donors (dated by TCRdb to about 2017). About the study as a whole: A later analysis indicated that the roughly 120 validation repertoires were generated on the platform also employed for the 670 or so repertoires of the first cohort. High-throughput TCR immunosequencing, statistical association of individual TCRs with disease status, and machine learning were combined to predict cytomegalovirus infection status. The study aimed to test whether cataloging public T cell receptors could reveal signatures of past pathogen exposure. Along with the approximately 700-subject first cohort, a separate validation cohort of around 110 different subjects was used. What the study reported, not specific to this receptor: A later analysis had no HLA typing for the validation cohort, so co-occurrence there was scored across all 110 or so repertoires. Three of the identified cytomegalovirus-associated TCR beta chains were confirmed in vitro to be specific for cytomegalovirus antigens. According to the authors, the approach could potentially be generalized to other disease states and immunological phenotypes. In a later analysis, TCRs clustered in the first cohort were found to also tend to co-occur in the 120 validation repertoires, with about 93% of cluster scores above 0. Most TCR sequences were observed very rarely across donors, whereas some public TCRs were present in many individuals. In the study, around 150 TCR beta chains were listed as associated with cytomegalovirus. The classifier was reported to diagnose cytomegalovirus status with high specificity and sensitivity in both the original cohort and the validation cohort.

Its CDR3 holds 14 amino acids, cysteine through phenylalanine. The sequence is cut down to CDR3 DNA, 42 bases in frame from base 1. V was cut back by 0 bases and J by 4 bases, leaving a gap of 7 bases between them. In the germline V gene, CDR1 corresponds to SGHDT and CDR2 to YYEEEE. As to this clone: It lacks a known antigen. No much larger clonotype is one base removed from it; base qualities were not supplied.

The receptor library was made with the immunoSEQ multiplex PCR assay. Processing in the source paper ran as follows. A statistical classification framework was built for diagnosing cytomegalovirus status from the catalog of TCR beta chain sequences. Entries here come from immuneACCESS through TCRdb and include only in-frame sequences with V and J called. Some clones fail to appear in such tables; in the studies checked, an unresolved V gene covers under half of the shortfall, and the cause of the remainder is unknown. V and J calls and clone size come straight from that table; D and trimming were deduced from the DNA. The sample profile shows about 130,000 clones; roughly nine tenths of them were found once. 1% to 1.5% of the sample rests with the top ten. Separate from the approximately 670-subject first cohort, the validation cohort of around 130 subjects was the group to which the donors belonged.

What was sequenced was PBMCs. The receptor's source is a woman aged 18 to 35 in good health and CMV-seronegative. The V and J segments used are TRBV5-6 and TRBJ2-2; the D gene lacks a confident call. The encoded CDR3 is CASSLGQRTGELFF. In nucleotides, the sequence is TGTGCCAGCAGCTTGGGGCAGCGCACCGGGGAGCTGTTTTTT.